These T cell receptor beta chains were read from a single sample in a study of cytomegalovirus exposure and HLA in healthy donors. The assay was immunoSEQ multiplex PCR, and TCRdb's table has in-frame clones only and misses some. Here the sample spans 200,000 or so clones, about 80% being singletons. Sequencing was done on a sample of PBMCs. The source is a man between 18 and 35 years old in good health and CMV-seronegative. Both conserved end residues are part of each CDR3. D genes are given only for firm matches. A row's size may be missing; if present it is once, few, many or a size class.

D: TRBD2; J: TRBJ2-1; size: .; V: TRBV15; DNA: TGTGCCACCAGAGCTAGCGGGCCTATCGGGGAGCAGTTCTTC; CDR3: CATRASGPIGEQFF
D: TRBD1; J: TRBJ1-6; size: .; V: TRBV10-3; DNA: TGTGCCATCAGTGAGTCTGTCGGGACAGGCAATTCACCCCTCCACTTT; CDR3: CAISESVGTGNSPLHF
D: .; J: TRBJ1-5; size: .; V: TRBV10-3; DNA: TGTGCCATCAGTGACGGCAATCAGCCCCAGCATTTT; CDR3: CAISDGNQPQHF
D: TRBD2; J: TRBJ2-3; size: few; V: TRBV6-1; DNA: TGTGCCAGCAGTGACAGGGCCCTAGCGGGAGTTGTAGCAGATACGCAGTATTTT; CDR3: CASSDRALAGVVADTQYF
D: .; J: TRBJ1-1; size: .; V: TRBV7-9; DNA: TGTTCCAGCAGCTTGCGGGGCAGGGCGGTGACTGAAGCTTTCTTT; CDR3: CSSSLRGRAVTEAFF
D: TRBD1; J: TRBJ1-5; size: .; V: TRBV27; DNA: TGTGCCAGCAAGACAGGGGCCCTTAGCAATCAGCCCCAGCATTTT; CDR3: CASKTGALSNQPQHF
D: .; J: TRBJ1-5; size: .; V: TRBV30; DNA: TGTGCCTGGAGTGTACGGGGTCATCAGCCCCAGCATTTT; CDR3: CAWSVRGHQPQHF
D: .; J: TRBJ2-3; size: once; V: TRBV11-2; DNA: TGTGCCAGCAGCGAGGAGTTAGGGGTAGATACGCAGTATTTT; CDR3: CASSEELGVDTQYF
D: .; J: TRBJ2-7; size: few; V: TRBV11-2; DNA: TGTGCCAGCAGCTTCACAGGGTCTGGCGAGCAGTACTTC; CDR3: CASSFTGSGEQYF
D: TRBD2; J: TRBJ2-3; size: .; V: TRBV11-3; DNA: TGTGCCAGCAGCCGGGGGGGAGATACGCAGTATTTT; CDR3: CASSRGGDTQYF
D: .; J: TRBJ1-1; size: .; V: TRBV6-1; DNA: TGTGCCAGCAGTGGGGAAAGGGACACGGGGAACACTGAAGCTTTCTTT; CDR3: CASSGERDTGNTEAFF
D: .; J: TRBJ2-2; size: .; V: TRBV29-1; DNA: TGCAGCGTTAAACAGCTCACTAACACCGGGGAGCTGTTTTTT; CDR3: CSVKQLTNTGELFF
D: TRBD1; J: TRBJ2-7; size: .; V: TRBV4-2; DNA: TGTGCCAGCAGTCCGTCCGGGACAGGGTCGACTGAGCAGTACTTC; CDR3: CASSPSGTGSTEQYF
D: .; J: TRBJ1-2; size: few; V: TRBV7-3; DNA: TGTGCCAGCAGCCCAACCCCGACAGGACGGGATTACTACTATGGCTACACCTTC; CDR3: CASSPTPTGRDYYYGYTF
D: TRBD2; J: TRBJ2-7; size: .; V: TRBV28; DNA: TGTGCCAGCAGTTTACCTCGCCTATGGGGGGGGAACTCCTACGAGCAGTACTTC; CDR3: CASSLPRLWGGNSYEQYF
D: TRBD2; J: TRBJ2-1; size: .; V: TRBV6-5; DNA: TGTGCCAGCCGTTCTGGCGGGAGGGTGTCGAATGAGCAGTTCTTC; CDR3: CASRSGGRVSNEQFF